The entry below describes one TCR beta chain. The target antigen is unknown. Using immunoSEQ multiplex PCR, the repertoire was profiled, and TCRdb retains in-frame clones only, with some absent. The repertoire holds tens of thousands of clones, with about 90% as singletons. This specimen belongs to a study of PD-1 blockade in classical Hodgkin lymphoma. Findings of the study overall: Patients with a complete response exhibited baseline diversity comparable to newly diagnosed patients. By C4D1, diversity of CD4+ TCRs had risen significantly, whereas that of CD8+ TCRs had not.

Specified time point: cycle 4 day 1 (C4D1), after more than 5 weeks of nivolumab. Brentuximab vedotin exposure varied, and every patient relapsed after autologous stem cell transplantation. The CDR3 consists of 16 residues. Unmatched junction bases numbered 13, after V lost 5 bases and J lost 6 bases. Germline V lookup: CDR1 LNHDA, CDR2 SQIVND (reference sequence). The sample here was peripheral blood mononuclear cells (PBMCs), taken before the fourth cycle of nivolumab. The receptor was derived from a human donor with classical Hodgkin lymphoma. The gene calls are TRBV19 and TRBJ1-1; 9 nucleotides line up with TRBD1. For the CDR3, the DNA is TGTGCCAGTAGTTTCCTCGGACAGGGGTATTTCGCTGAAGCTTTCTTT. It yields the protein CASSFLGQGYFAEAFF. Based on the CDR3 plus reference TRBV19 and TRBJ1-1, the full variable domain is DGGITQSPKYLFRKEGQNVTLSCEQNLNHDAMYWYRQDPGQGLRLIYYSQIVNDFQKGDIAEGYSVSREKKESFPLTVTSAQKNPTAFYLCASSFLGQGYFAEAFFGQGTRLTVV.